The TCR beta chain described here comes from a study of blood T cells in healthy people across ages. Primers used in a second PCR of about 6 to 12 cycles were a sample-barcoded 5' primer and a J-beta primer mix. MiXCR, applied by TCRdb to the 5' RACE reads, yields one record per CDR3 protein. The table lists around 870,000 distinct CDR3 sequences, around 26% of them singletons. This clonotype was picked up many times. The CDR3 is made up of 15 amino acids. J gave up 7 bases and V 4 bases, and 12 bases lay outside the gene matches. Germline V lookup: CDR1 SGDLS, CDR2 YYNGEE. The sample taken for sequencing was blood. This TCR derives from a woman older than 75 in good health. The V call is TRBV9, the J call TRBJ2-7, with 9 bases aligning to TRBD1. CDR3 coding DNA: TGTGCCAGCAGCCCGTGGGCGGGACAGGGTAAAGAGCAGTACTTC. The encoded protein is CASSPWAGQGKEQYF.